These 17 T cell receptor beta chains were sequenced from one sample in a study of vaccination effects on CD4 cells after COVID-19. Profiled with immunoSEQ multiplex PCR; TCRdb holds only in-frame clones, not every one. The data show about 45,000 clones, roughly 79% seen once. Under the ViraFEST assay, PBMC were stimulated with viral peptide pools so that antigen-specific CD4+ T cells expanded. Sequencing was performed afterwards. Subsequent to approximately 11 days of culture, CD4+ T cells were isolated. All vaccine recipients tested negative for nucleocapsid antibodies and had never contracted SARS-CoV-2 infection. The antigens of these receptors remain unknown. Sequenced material: CD4+ T cells from PBMCs cultured with SARS-CoV-2 spike peptides, taken before COVID-19 vaccination. All receptors come from a human donor who received a COVID-19 vaccine.

The chain recombines TRBV30 with TRBJ1-5, with TRBD1 identical over 11 bases. The CDR3 consists of 15 residues. Germline V gene data show CDR1 as GTSNPN and CDR2 as SVGIG (reference sequence). J was trimmed by 4 bases and V by 2 bases; bases with no gene match: 4. The CDR3 region is CAWSRGTGGNQPQHF. CDR3 nucleotide sequence: TGTGCCTGGAGTAGGGGGACAGGGGGAAATCAGCCCCAGCATTTT.

This clone has just one count. The genes are TRBV5-1 and TRBJ1-1, with TRBD1 matching over 11 bases. V lost 3 bases to trimming and J lost 7 bases; unmatched junction nucleotides: 5. The germline V gene has CDR1 SGHRS and CDR2 YFSETQ. CDR3 length equals 14 residues. CDR3 DNA: TGCGCCAGCAGCTGGGGACAGGGGGAGAGTGAAGCTTTCTTT. It codes for CASSWGQGESEAFF.

The chain couples TRBV18 to TRBJ2-5; D might be TRBD1 (6 bases). V was cut by 5 bases and J by 5 bases, with 12 bases left in between. This CDR3 has 13 residues. Germline V gene sequence: CDR1 KGHSH, CDR2 LQKENI. The CDR3 loop reads CASSKTGSETQYF. DNA of the CDR3: TGTGCCAGCTCAAAGACAGGTTCCGAGACCCAGTACTTC.

This chain links TRBV6-6 with TRBJ2-7; 7 bases match TRBD1. V lost 5 bases to trimming and J lost 3 bases; unmatched junction nucleotides: 7. The CDR3 is made up of 14 amino acids. Per germline, CDR1 MNHNY and CDR2 SVGAGI (reference sequence). CDR3 residues: CASSPTTGSYEQYV. CDR3 in DNA: TGTGCCAGCAGTCCGACGACAGGGAGCTACGAGCAGTACGTC.

The V and J genes are TRBV14 and TRBJ1-4, with 8 positions matching TRBD1. With V trimmed by 5 bases and J by 7 bases, 6 bases remained unmatched. This CDR3 has 14 amino acids. Germline CDR1 and CDR2: SGHDN and FVKESK. The CDR3 loop reads CASSAGGFVEKLFF. The CDR3 DNA is TGTGCCAGCAGCGCAGGGGGCTTTGTTGAAAAACTGTTTTTT. Combining the CDR3 with reference TRBV14 and TRBJ1-4 gives the whole variable domain EAGVTQFPSHSVIEKGQTVTLRCDPISGHDNLYWYRRVMGKEIKFLLHFVKESKQDESGMPNNRFLAERTGGTYSTLKVQPAELEDSGVYFCASSAGGFVEKLFFGSGTQLSVL.

This clone was detected only a few times. The chain recombines TRBV4-1 with TRBJ2-2; possibly TRBD1 for D (6 bases). From germline, CDR1 is MGHRA and CDR2 YSYEKL. Trimming stripped 4 bases from V and 0 bases from J, with 15 bases between. The length of the CDR3 is 17 residues. The CDR3 loop reads CASSLWAQGSNTGELFF. Written as DNA, the CDR3 is TGCGCCAGCAGCCTCTGGGCACAGGGTTCGAACACCGGGGAGCTGTTTTTT.

The genes are TRBV9 and TRBJ2-2; 9 positions agree with TRBD2. CDR1 and CDR2 from the germline V gene are SGDLS and YYNGEE. Trimming removed 0 bases from V and 4 bases from J; junction bases left unmatched: 7. This CDR3 region has 17 residues. CDR3 sequence (DNA): TGTGCCAGCAGCGTAGAGGGACTAGCTGTAGGCACCGGGGAGCTGTTTTTT. This translates into CASSVEGLAVGTGELFF.

The rearrangement uses TRBV30 and TRBJ1-4, with a weak D call TRBD1 (5 bases). Germline CDR1 is GTSNPN and CDR2 is SVGIG (reference sequence). V lost 6 bases and J 6 bases, leaving 20 bases between the germline ends. The CDR3 spans 15 residues. Here the CDR3 DNA reads TGTGCCTGCACCCCCCCGGGGGTGACTGATGAAAAACTGTTTTTT. Translating gives CACTPPGVTDEKLFF.

The rearrangement joins TRBV7-9 to TRBJ2-5; D not resolved. V lost 5 bases, J lost 3 bases, and 4 bases lay in between. Germline CDR1 reads SEHNR; CDR2 reads FQNEAQ (reference sequence). The CDR3 runs to 11 residues. CDR3 DNA sequence: TGTGCCAGCAGCGTCAAAGAGACCCAGTACTTC. Translating gives CASSVKETQYF.

This chain uses TRBV5-1 with TRBJ2-5; D is unclear. The V end was cut by 0 bases, the J end by 5 bases, with 11 bases between. This CDR3 comprises 14 residues. Germline assignment: CDR1 SGHRS and CDR2 YFSETQ. The CDR3, as DNA: TGCGCCAGCAGCTTGGGGGGTAGCAGGGAGACCCAGTACTTC. It encodes CASSLGGSRETQYF. Looking up the rest from reference TRBV5-1 and TRBJ2-5 gives the full variable domain: KAGVTQTPRYLIKTRGQQVTLSCSPISGHRSVSWYQQTPGQGLQFLFEYFSETQRNKGNFPGRFSGRQFSNSRSEMNVSTLELGDSALYLCASSLGGSRETQYFGPGTRLLVL.

V is TRBV7-9 and J is TRBJ1-2; the match to TRBD1 covers 9 bases. CDR1 and CDR2 from the germline V gene are SEHNR and FQNEAQ (reference sequence). Germline trimming cut 4 bases from V and 2 bases from J; bases unmatched to any gene: 2. The CDR3 is 14 amino acids. This chain's CDR3 is CASSSQGANYGYTF. The CDR3 region has the DNA TGTGCCAGCAGCTCACAGGGGGCGAACTATGGCTACACCTTC.

The chain is built from TRBV18 and TRBJ2-3; TRBD1 matches 9 bases. From germline, CDR1 is KGHSH and CDR2 LQKENI. The CDR3 spans 15 residues. The J segment lost 3 bases and the V segment lost 5 bases, leaving 6 bases of the junction unmatched. Here the CDR3 reads CASSYTGGWTDTQYF. For the CDR3, the DNA is TGTGCCAGCTCATATACAGGGGGCTGGACAGATACGCAGTATTTT.

The J gene is TRBJ1-3, the V gene TRBV7-2; D perhaps matches TRBD1 (5 bases). V was pared by 6 bases and J by 4 bases, with 16 bases between. This CDR3 has 15 residues. Germline V gene data show CDR1 as SGHTA and CDR2 as FQGNSA. The CDR3 spells CASSRTGETGNTIYF. The CDR3 DNA is TGTGCCAGCAGTCGTACGGGGGAGACGGGAAACACCATATATTTT.

V is TRBV5-5 and J is TRBJ1-3, with D unresolved. CDR1 and CDR2 (germline): SGHKS, YYEKEE (reference sequence). V was cut by 2 bases and J by 4 bases, with 16 bases left in between. This CDR3 contains 16 residues. The CDR3: CASSFRQTALGNTIYF. Written as DNA, the CDR3 is TGTGCCAGCAGCTTTAGGCAGACGGCGCTCGGAAACACCATATATTTT.

The chain employs TRBV18 and TRBJ2-5, with 9 bases identical to TRBD2. In germline, CDR1 is KGHSH, CDR2 LQKENI. The CDR3 runs 15 residues. The V and J ends lost 2 bases and 0 bases, in that order; junction bases with no gene match: 1. This CDR3 reads CASSPRLADQETQYF. The CDR3 region has the DNA TGTGCCAGCTCACCAAGACTAGCGGACCAAGAGACCCAGTACTTC.

The J gene is TRBJ1-1, the V gene TRBV28; D ambiguous. Per germline, CDR1 MDHEN and CDR2 SYDVKM. V was shortened by 6 bases and J by 6 bases, with 14 bases between the two germline ends. This CDR3 comprises 13 residues. The CDR3 sequence: CASRLRSVAEAFF. CDR3 sequence (DNA): TGTGCCAGCAGACTCCGGTCGGTTGCTGAAGCTTTCTTT.

This chain connects TRBV7-2 to TRBJ1-1; tentatively, D is TRBD1 (6 bases). Trimming took off 5 bases at V and 1 base at J, with 14 bases between the two ends. CDR3 length: 15 residues. Germline V gene lookup returns CDR1 SGHTA and CDR2 FQGNSA. DNA of the CDR3: TGTGCCAGCAGCCCACCGGGGGGGGCGAACACTGAAGCTTTCTTT. This codes for CASSPPGGANTEAFF.